This passage covers 10 T cell receptor beta chains from one sample sequenced in a study of blood T cell repertoires in COVID-19. Sequencing used immunoSEQ multiplex PCR; TCRdb keeps in-frame clones, though not all of them. Of around 180,000 clones listed, about four fifths are singletons. Specimen: peripheral blood. These receptors were collected from a woman older than 75 with active or convalescent COVID-19.

The chain employs TRBV28 and TRBJ1-6; D ambiguous. The germline gives CDR1 MDHEN, CDR2 SYDVKM. Trimming pared 1 base from V and 9 bases from J, leaving 16 bases between. The CDR3 loop spans 16 amino acids. The CDR3 region has the DNA TGTGCCAGCAGTTTATTCGGAGGCAGCAACTCTTCACCCCTCCACTTT. Translation: CASSLFGGSNSSPLHF.

This clone showed up just a few times. The rearrangement uses TRBV2 and TRBJ2-6; TRBD1 matches at 8 bases. V trimming: 6 bases; J trimming: 0 bases; junction bases outside the gene matches: 10. The CDR3 length is 18 residues. Germline values: CDR1 SNHLY, CDR2 FYNNEI. CDR3 nucleotide sequence: TGTGCCAGCAGACTCCAGGGGGCCGTTTACTCTGGGGCCAACGTCCTGACTTTC. This gives the protein CASRLQGAVYSGANVLTF.

The table lists this clone with a count of one. This rearrangement joins TRBV29-1 to TRBJ1-1, with D tentatively TRBD1 (5 bases). The germline V and J ends were trimmed by 6 bases and 4 bases, with 12 bases remaining between them. Germline assignment: CDR1 SQVTM and CDR2 ANQGSEA. CDR3 length: 12 residues. The CDR3, as DNA: TGCAGCGTGCAGGAGGGGCCCACTGAAGCTTTCTTT. It specifies CSVQEGPTEAFF.

The J gene is TRBJ2-2, the V gene TRBV3-1 (or the pseudogene TRBV3-2); TRBD2 matches at 7 bases. The CDR3 length is 17 residues. J was trimmed by 4 bases and V by 0 bases; bases with no gene match: 8. Germline loops: CDR1 LGHDT, CDR2 YNNKEL (reference sequence). CDR3 sequence: CASSQDLGLVFTGELFF. CDR3 coding DNA: TGTGCCAGCAGCCAAGATTTAGGACTAGTGTTCACCGGGGAGCTGTTTTTT.

This chain joins TRBV12-3 or TRBV12-4 and TRBJ1-2, with D tentatively TRBD1 (5 bases). The V end lost 6 bases, the J end lost 8 bases, and 16 bases lay between the germline ends. The CDR3 loop spans 13 amino acids. The CDR3 here is CASRRGGLGGYTF. The CDR3 DNA is TGTGCCAGCAGGAGGGGAGGGTTGGGGGGCTACACCTTC.

The chain employs TRBV28 and TRBJ1-4; D gene unclear. The germline V gene encodes CDR1 MDHEN and CDR2 SYDVKM. The CDR3 runs 11 residues. V was pared by 6 bases and J by 4 bases, with 3 bases between. Written as DNA, the CDR3 is TGTGCCAGCAGCCTTAATGAAAAACTGTTTTTT. It specifies CASSLNEKLFF.

The gene calls are TRBV6-1 and TRBJ2-2; possible D gene TRBD2, 6 bases. The CDR3 runs 16 residues. The germline V and J ends were trimmed by 1 base and 5 bases, with 14 bases remaining between them. Per the germline V gene, CDR1 is MNHNS and CDR2 is SASEGT. CDR3 sequence (DNA): TGTGCCAGCAGTGAAGTTGCCCCTCGGGAGACCGGGGAGCTGTTTTTT. Translating it yields CASSEVAPRETGELFF.

This clone was counted a few times. The J gene is TRBJ1-6, the V gene TRBV7-9; TRBD1 matches 8 bases. CDR3 length: 16 amino acids. Germline CDR1 and CDR2: SEHNR and FQNEAQ (reference sequence). The J segment lost 10 bases and the V segment lost 0 bases, leaving 8 bases of the junction unmatched. The CDR3 loop reads CASSLASGTGLSPLHF. The CDR3 nucleotides read TGTGCCAGCAGCTTAGCGTCGGGGACAGGATTGTCACCCCTCCACTTT. Together with reference TRBV7-9 and TRBJ1-6, the CDR3 gives the full variable domain: DTGVSQNPRHKITKRGQNVTFRCDPISEHNRLYWYRQTLGQGPEFLTYFQNEAQLEKSRLLSDRFSAERPKGSFSTLEIQRTEQGDSAMYLCASSLASGTGLSPLHFGNGTRLTVT.

The chain uses TRBV5-1 and TRBJ1-4, with a possible D match to TRBD1 (5 bases). Germline V gene sequence: CDR1 SGHRS, CDR2 YFSETQ. Trimming stripped 0 bases from V and 5 bases from J, with 14 bases between. This CDR3 contains 16 residues. The CDR3 nucleotides read TGCGCCAGCAGCTTGGGTTTGGGGCAGCCCAATGAAAAACTGTTTTTT. Residues: CASSLGLGQPNEKLFF.

The J gene is TRBJ1-3, the V gene TRBV10-3; 10 positions match TRBD1. This CDR3 spans 15 amino acids. V lost 7 bases and J lost 6; bases outside the gene matches: 9. CDR1 ENHRY and CDR2 SYGVKD come from the germline V gene. CDR3 amino acids: CAIIPSGQGQNTIYF. The CDR3 DNA is TGTGCCATCATCCCATCGGGACAGGGGCAAAACACCATATATTTT.